This entry lists 27 T cell receptor beta chains sequenced from one sample in a study of cytomegalovirus exposure and HLA in healthy donors. Primers included in the PCR were 60 Vbeta and 13 Jbeta primers. Measured with immunoSEQ multiplex PCR; TCRdb has only the in-frame clones, and not every one. Of approximately 240,000 clones in the sample, approximately 90% are singletons; the top ten hold roughly 0.99%. Material: PBMCs. The receptor source for this set is a woman younger than 30 in good health and CMV-seronegative.

V is TRBV5-6 and J is TRBJ1-1, with D perhaps TRBD1 (5 bases). CDR1 and CDR2 (germline): SGHDT, YYEEEE. V dropped 4 bases and J dropped 5 bases, with 9 bases sitting between them. The CDR3 runs 12 residues. The DNA for the CDR3 is TGTGCCAGCAGCCCAGGGAATACTGAAGCTTTCTTT. Protein: CASSPGNTEAFF.

The gene calls are TRBV11-3 and TRBJ2-7; 8 nucleotides match TRBD1. Trimming removed 8 bases from V and 5 bases from J; junction bases left unmatched: 11. CDR3 length equals 14 residues. From germline, CDR1 is SGHNT and CDR2 YENEEA. The CDR3 spells CASGETGASDEQYF. DNA of the CDR3: TGTGCCAGCGGAGAGACAGGGGCCTCGGACGAGCAGTACTTC.

V usage is TRBV7-9 and J usage is TRBJ1-3; TRBD1 is a possible D gene (6 bases). The CDR3 extends over 13 amino acids. Trimming left V 7 bases short and J 2 bases short, with 9 bases between. Germline assignment: CDR1 SEHNR and CDR2 FQNEAQ (reference sequence). CDR3 bases: TGTGCCAGCATACAGGGAGCTGGAAACACCATATATTTT. This encodes CASIQGAGNTIYF.

The rearrangement joins TRBV11-3 to TRBJ2-7; 8 bases line up with TRBD2. V shed 5 bases, J shed 3 bases, and the junction held 9 bases outside the gene matches. The CDR3 spans 15 residues. Germline CDR1 SGHNT, CDR2 YENEEA. The CDR3 sequence is CASSRPPSGSYEQYF. CDR3 nucleotides: TGTGCCAGCAGCCGCCCCCCAAGCGGGAGCTACGAGCAGTACTTC.

This chain connects TRBV19 to TRBJ2-2, with 7 bases aligning to TRBD2. J gave up 1 base and V 9 bases, and 11 bases lay outside the gene matches. The CDR3 extends over 16 amino acids. Germline V gene lookup returns CDR1 LNHDA and CDR2 SQIVND (reference sequence). The CDR3 region has the DNA TGTGCCAGCCTAAAGCTGGGCGGGAGGAACACCGGGGAGCTGTTTTTT. It yields the protein CASLKLGGRNTGELFF.

The chain is built from TRBV5-1 and TRBJ1-1; D might be TRBD1 (6 bases). The germline gives CDR1 SGHRS, CDR2 YFSETQ. V dropped 2 bases and J dropped 5 bases, with 13 bases sitting between them. The CDR3 spans 14 residues. DNA for the CDR3: TGCGCCAGCAGCTTCATCCCGGGACAAACTGAAGCTTTCTTT. It is translated as CASSFIPGQTEAFF.

This clone was seen once. The V and J genes are TRBV5-8 and TRBJ2-3; D is possibly TRBD2 (6 bases). The CDR3 is 15 amino acids. Per germline, CDR1 SGHTS and CDR2 YDEGEE. Between the trimmed V and J ends, which lost 4 bases and 6 bases, there was a span of 18 bases. As DNA, the CDR3 is TGTGCCAGCAGCGGGGGGTTGTTACATGGGGATACGCAGTATTTT. Translated, it gives CASSGGLLHGDTQYF.

V and J are TRBV4-1 and TRBJ2-7; weak D call: TRBD2 (5 bases). Trimming shortened V by 1 base and J by 4 bases, and 14 bases separated the two germline ends. CDR1 and CDR2 (germline): MGHRA, YSYEKL. The CDR3 is made up of 15 amino acids. This chain's CDR3 is CASSQVSDQDYEQYF. The CDR3 DNA follows: TGCGCCAGCAGCCAAGTTAGCGATCAGGATTACGAGCAGTACTTC.

The chain recombines TRBV27 with TRBJ1-1; TRBD1 is a possible D gene (5 bases). V lost 8 bases to trimming and J lost 0 bases, with 16 bases between them. The germline V gene encodes CDR1 MNHEY and CDR2 SMNVEV (reference sequence). The CDR3 contains 15 residues. The CDR3 protein is CASAGRGGVNTEAFF. In DNA form, the CDR3 reads TGTGCCAGCGCGGGACGAGGAGGAGTGAACACTGAAGCTTTCTTT.

The chain recombines TRBV5-1 with TRBJ1-2, with 7 nucleotides matching TRBD1. Unmatched junction bases numbered 5, after V lost 2 bases and J lost 4 bases. The germline V gene has CDR1 SGHRS and CDR2 YFSETQ. The length of the CDR3 is 14 residues. The CDR3 spells CASSLAQGSYGYTF. The CDR3 DNA reads TGCGCCAGCAGCTTAGCACAGGGGTCCTATGGCTACACCTTC.

The chain carries TRBV10-1 and TRBJ2-2, with TRBD1 matching 7 bases. From germline, CDR1 is WNHNN and CDR2 SYGVQD (reference sequence). This CDR3 is built from 14 residues. V was clipped by 6 bases and J by 4 bases; unmatched bases: 5. The CDR3 DNA reads as TGCGCCAGCAGCGGGACAGCCGGCACCGGGGAGCTGTTTTTT. As protein: CASSGTAGTGELFF.

The rearrangement joins TRBV6-5 to TRBJ1-1; a weak D match, TRBD1 (5 bases). The germline V gene encodes CDR1 MNHEY and CDR2 SVGAGI. This CDR3 spans 14 amino acids. V lost 6 bases and J 2 bases, leaving 13 bases between the germline ends. CDR3 in amino acids: CASRAGSGNTEAFF. The CDR3 DNA reads as TGTGCCAGCAGGGCAGGGTCAGGTAACACTGAAGCTTTCTTT.

The chain couples TRBV5-1 to TRBJ2-3; possible D gene TRBD1, 6 bases. Per the germline V gene, CDR1 is SGHRS and CDR2 is YFSETQ. With 2 bases removed from V and 2 bases from J, the gap between germline ends came to 15 bases. The CDR3 runs to 16 residues. CDR3 coding DNA: TGCGCCAGCAGCTTAAGACCGGGGACATCCACAGATACGCAGTATTTT. This gives the protein CASSLRPGTSTDTQYF.

The V and J genes are TRBV30 and TRBJ2-3; D is possibly TRBD1 (5 bases). V gave up 1 base and J gave up 10 bases, with 9 bases separating them. Germline-derived CDR1 and CDR2 are GTSNPN and SVGIG (reference sequence). CDR3 length: 11 amino acids. The CDR3 coding sequence is TGTGCCTGGAGTGGTCAGGGCGCGCAGTATTTT. This translates into CAWSGQGAQYF.

The gene calls are TRBV6-1 and TRBJ1-5; TRBD1 is a possible D gene (6 bases). CDR3 length: 15 amino acids. Germline V CDR1 and CDR2: MNHNS, SASEGT. V was pared by 3 bases and J by 0 bases, with 9 bases between. As DNA, the CDR3 is TGTGCCAGCAGTGAGAGGGGGTATAGCAATCAGCCCCAGCATTTT. Protein sequence: CASSERGYSNQPQHF.

V gene TRBV27 combines with J gene TRBJ1-2; 7 bases match TRBD1. The CDR3 has 14 amino acids. In germline, CDR1 is MNHEY, CDR2 SMNVEV (reference sequence). Germline trimming cut 0 bases from V and 8 bases from J; bases unmatched to any gene: 6. CDR3 region: CASSLSLTGFGYTF. The CDR3 DNA reads TGTGCCAGCAGTTTATCCCTGACAGGGTTCGGCTACACCTTC.

The chain couples TRBV6-5 to TRBJ1-2, with a tentative D call TRBD1 (5 bases). Germline V gives CDR1 MNHEY, CDR2 SVGAGI. This CDR3 spans 15 amino acids. The V gene lost 6 bases and the J gene lost 2 bases, with 16 bases spanning the gap. The CDR3 is CASRELYGGNYGYTF. CDR3 in DNA: TGTGCCAGCAGGGAATTATATGGGGGGAACTATGGCTACACCTTC.

V is TRBV6-6 and J is TRBJ2-7; 7 bases align to TRBD2. Germline V lookup: CDR1 MNHNY, CDR2 SVGAGI (reference sequence). With V trimmed by 3 bases and J by 1 base, 9 bases remained unmatched. The CDR3 spans 16 residues. For the CDR3, the DNA is TGTGCCAGCAGTTATCAAGTGGGGGGGGGATCCTACGAGCAGTACTTC. This sequence encodes CASSYQVGGGSYEQYF.

J is TRBJ2-7 and V is TRBV6-6; D remains ambiguous. The CDR3 has 11 amino acids. Germline V gene lookup returns CDR1 MNHNY and CDR2 SVGAGI (reference sequence). The V gene lost 6 bases and the J gene lost 3 bases, with 6 bases spanning the gap. CDR3 bases: TGTGCCAGCAGCGACATCTACGAGCAGTACTTC. Translated: CASSDIYEQYF.

The CDR3 bases are TGTGCCAGCAGCCAAGAGCTCTGGGACTCCAACACCGGGGAGCTGTTTTTT. This gives the protein CASSQELWDSNTGELFF. The V call is TRBV14, the J call TRBJ2-2, with D tentatively TRBD2 (6 bases). V shed 0 bases and J shed 2 bases, with 13 bases lying between them. From germline, CDR1 is SGHDN and CDR2 FVKESK. This CDR3 comprises 17 residues.

V usage is TRBV7-3 and J usage is TRBJ2-7; 9 bases line up with TRBD2. The CDR3 loop spans 15 amino acids. The germline gives CDR1 SGHTA, CDR2 FQGTGA. V lost 6 bases to trimming and J lost 9 bases; unmatched junction nucleotides: 15. The DNA of the CDR3 is TGTGCCAGCAGTGATGGACTAGCGAGTGCAAGTGTGCAGTACTTC. Amino acid sequence: CASSDGLASASVQYF.

J is TRBJ2-2 and V is TRBV2; maybe TRBD2 (6 bases). V gave up 4 bases and J gave up 7 bases, with 19 bases separating them. CDR3 size: 16 residues. Germline V lookup: CDR1 SNHLY, CDR2 FYNNEI. CDR3 sequence reads: CASSVQGLPGIGELFF. CDR3 DNA sequence: TGTGCCAGCAGTGTGCAGGGACTTCCGGGGATCGGGGAGCTGTTTTTT.

In DNA form, the CDR3 reads TGCGCCAGCAGTCGGACTAGCGGTAATGAGCAGTTCTTC. As protein: CASSRTSGNEQFF. The rearrangement links TRBV10-1 to TRBJ2-1; TRBD2 matches at 10 bases. Losses at the gene ends were 5 bases for V and 7 bases for J; bases not matched to a gene: 2. This CDR3 is 13 amino acids long. Germline V gene sequence: CDR1 WNHNN, CDR2 SYGVQD (reference sequence).

This clone was recorded only once. The chain joins TRBV7-6 to TRBJ1-1; D is unclear. The germline V gene encodes CDR1 SGHVS and CDR2 FNYEAQ. The V end was cut by 3 bases, the J end by 5 bases, with 10 bases between. The CDR3 extends over 13 amino acids. The CDR3 DNA reads TGTGCCAGCAGCTTGAGATCCGGGACTGAAGCTTTCTTT. This sequence encodes CASSLRSGTEAFF.

The chain uses TRBV9 and TRBJ1-2; D is undetermined. The germline V and J ends were trimmed by 0 bases and 5 bases, with 11 bases remaining between them. There are 14 residues in the CDR3. Germline CDR1 is SGDLS and CDR2 is YYNGEE. The CDR3 is CASSVERDGYGYTF. In nucleotides, the CDR3 is TGTGCCAGCAGCGTAGAGAGGGATGGGTATGGCTACACCTTC.

The CDR3 here is CASSLLPWQGDTEAFF. The CDR3 nucleotides read TGCGCCAGCAGCTTACTTCCGTGGCAGGGTGACACTGAAGCTTTCTTT. The chain combines TRBV5-1 with TRBJ1-1; D possibly corresponds to TRBD1 (5 bases). The CDR3 length is 16 residues. The V end lost 2 bases, the J end lost 3 bases, and 17 bases lay between the germline ends. Germline assignment: CDR1 SGHRS and CDR2 YFSETQ. Looking up the rest from reference TRBV5-1 and TRBJ1-1 gives the full variable domain: KAGVTQTPRYLIKTRGQQVTLSCSPISGHRSVSWYQQTPGQGLQFLFEYFSETQRNKGNFPGRFSGRQFSNSRSEMNVSTLELGDSALYLCASSLLPWQGDTEAFFGQGTRLTVV.

The J gene is TRBJ1-2, the V gene TRBV7-2, with 8 bases lining up with TRBD1. J lost 8 bases, V lost 8 bases, and 7 bases had no gene match. CDR1 SGHTA and CDR2 FQGNSA come from the germline V gene. The CDR3 is 12 amino acids. The CDR3 here is CASLPGGGGYTF. CDR3 DNA sequence: TGTGCCAGCCTACCAGGGGGCGGCGGCTACACCTTC.